These 7 T cell receptor beta chains were all obtained from the same sample, sequenced in a study of T cells after yellow fever vaccination. TCRdb independently ran MiXCR on the 5' RACE reads; one entry per CDR3 protein. The sample consists of approximately 610,000 distinct CDR3 sequences, roughly a sixth of them appearing once. This specimen was PBMCs, taken less than 6 days after the first yellow fever vaccination. The receptors originated from a man aged 18 to 29 who received the YFV17D yellow fever vaccine.

V is TRBV7-2 and J is TRBJ2-5; TRBD2 agrees at 9 bases. Germline V CDR1 and CDR2: SGHTA, FQGNSA. This CDR3 spans 14 amino acids. Germline trimming cut 8 bases from V and 4 bases from J; bases unmatched to any gene: 8. The CDR3: CASVRGGARETQYF. CDR3 DNA: TGTGCCAGCGTCCGCGGGGGGGCCAGAGAGACCCAGTACTTC.

The CDR3, as DNA: TGCGCCAGCACCCTAGCGGGGGGGCAAGAGACCCAGTACTTC. Residues: CASTLAGGQETQYF. This sequence joins TRBV5-1 and TRBJ2-5; TRBD2 aligns across 12 bases. CDR1 is SGHRS and CDR2 is YFSETQ in the germline V gene. Trimming cost V 6 bases and J 2 bases; bases outside gene matches: 2. The CDR3 covers 14 residues.

This chain links TRBV7-2 with TRBJ2-2; D ambiguous. CDR1 is SGHTA, CDR2 FQGNSA, per germline. V lost 4 bases and J lost 5, with 17 bases in between. CDR3 length: 16 amino acids. This chain's CDR3 is CASSSYQWVKTGELFF. In DNA form, the CDR3 reads TGTGCCAGCAGCTCCTACCAATGGGTTAAAACCGGGGAGCTGTTTTTT.

The chain links TRBV7-3 to TRBJ2-3, with D maybe TRBD2 (5 bases). CDR1 is SGHTA and CDR2 is FQGTGA in the germline V gene. The CDR3 consists of 13 residues. V gave up 5 bases and J gave up 2 bases, with 8 bases separating them. CDR3 loop: CASSKRPTDTQYF. For the CDR3, the DNA is TGTGCCAGCAGCAAGCGGCCCACAGATACGCAGTATTTT.

V usage is TRBV12-3 or TRBV12-4 and J usage is TRBJ1-5; 9 nucleotides match TRBD1. V dropped 3 bases and J dropped 4; count of bases not matched to a gene: 1. This CDR3 is 14 amino acids long. The CDR3 DNA sequence: TGTGCCAGCAGTTTTGACAGGGGGAATCAGCCCCAGCATTTT. It is translated as CASSFDRGNQPQHF.

The CDR3 region is CASSSLVTGELFF. CDR3 DNA sequence: TGTGCCAGCAGCTCTTTAGTCACCGGGGAGCTGTTTTTT. This rearrangement joins TRBV11-2 to TRBJ2-2; D is undetermined. Looked up from germline, CDR1 is SGHAT and CDR2 is FQNNGV. V gave up 4 bases and J gave up 4 bases, with 7 bases separating them. CDR3 size: 13 residues. The variable domain in full, with the rest retrieved from reference TRBV11-2 and TRBJ2-2, is EAGVAQSPRYKIIEKRQSVAFWCNPISGHATLYWYQQILGQGPKLLIQFQNNGVVDDSQLPKDRFSAERLKGVDSTLKIQPAKLEDSAVYLCASSSLVTGELFFGEGSRLTVL.

This clonotype has just a few counts. The V gene is TRBV9, the J gene TRBJ1-1; D remains unclear. Germline V gene sequence: CDR1 SGDLS, CDR2 YYNGEE. Trimming cost V 4 bases and J 2 bases, with 15 bases left between them. CDR3 size: 15 residues. CDR3 sequence reads: CASSPTRGSNTEAFF. The CDR3 nucleotides read TGTGCCAGCAGCCCAACCCGGGGATCCAACACTGAAGCTTTCTTT.